This T cell receptor beta chain comes out of a study of glioma-infiltrating T cells. Study results and limitations: Only very few CDR3 sequences appeared in both tissue and blood. Tissue-blood divergence was below expectation in non-neoplastic patients, above in gliomas.

Amplification of TCR alpha and beta CDR3 regions from RNA used iRepertoire nested multiplex PCR. For one-step reverse transcription and amplification, 100-400 ng of tissue mRNA or PBMC total RNA was used. TCRdb used MiXCR to reprocess the multiplex PCR reads, holding one entry per CDR3 protein. Seen here are over 120,000 distinct CDR3 sequences, roughly two fifths observed once, and the top ten hold roughly 20%. A note on this clonotype: Its antigen is not identified.

Germline-derived CDR1 and CDR2 are MDHEN and SYDVKM. This CDR3 contains 15 residues. V dropped 4 bases and J dropped 2; count of bases not matched to a gene: 1. V gene TRBV28 combines with J gene TRBJ2-6; 8 bases align to TRBD1. The clonotype was recovered from a human donor with low-grade glioma or glioblastoma, undergoing nonglioma brain surgery, or in good health (not recorded which). Sequencing input: glioma tissue, nonneoplastic brain tissue, or PBMCs (not recorded which). CDR3 sequence reads: CASSSTGAGANVLTF. The DNA for the CDR3 is TGTGCCAGCAGTTCGACAGGGGCTGGGGCCAACGTCCTGACTTTC.